The 21 T cell receptor beta chains listed next were all sequenced from one sample in a study of blood T cell repertoires in COVID-19. Libraries were prepared by immunoSEQ multiplex PCR; TCRdb keeps only in-frame clonotypes and omits some of them. The data hold fewer than 350,000 clones, with roughly 90% observed a single time. Sequenced sample: PBMCs or T cells enriched from blood (not recorded which). The receptors originated from a woman under 40 who had been exposed to COVID-19.

This chain joins TRBV28 and TRBJ2-7; 10 nucleotides agree with TRBD1. The CDR3 has 14 amino acids. Trimming removed 5 bases from V and 5 bases from J; junction bases left unmatched: 6. The germline CDR1 and CDR2 sequences are MDHEN and SYDVKM. The CDR3 region is CASSPRQGADEQYF. The CDR3 DNA sequence: TGTGCCAGCAGTCCACGACAGGGGGCCGACGAGCAGTACTTC.

This sequence joins TRBV7-9 and TRBJ2-4; D not certain. Germline lookup yields CDR1 SEHNR and CDR2 FQNEAQ (reference sequence). V was pared by 2 bases and J by 0 bases, with 17 bases between. There are 18 residues in the CDR3. The CDR3 is CASSLQPGEILAKNIQYF. As DNA, the CDR3 is TGTGCCAGCAGCTTACAGCCAGGCGAAATACTAGCCAAAAACATTCAGTACTTC.

The rearrangement links TRBV6-1 to TRBJ2-7; tentative D call: TRBD2 (5 bases). V dropped 1 base and J dropped 4 bases, with 11 bases sitting between them. Germline lookup yields CDR1 MNHNS and CDR2 SASEGT. The CDR3 totals 14 residues. This CDR3 is CASSEVGLGYEQYF. CDR3 DNA sequence: TGTGCCAGCAGTGAAGTCGGACTTGGTTACGAGCAGTACTTC.

The CDR3 coding sequence is TGTGCTAGTGGTCCCATGACAGCTTACAATGAGCAGTTCTTC. The encoded protein is CASGPMTAYNEQFF. This chain joins TRBV12-5 and TRBJ2-1; maybe TRBD1 (5 bases). This CDR3 contains 14 residues. The V end lost 5 bases, the J end lost 4 bases, and 12 bases lay between the germline ends. Germline V gene lookup returns CDR1 LGHNT and CDR2 FRNRAP.

The chain has TRBV10-3 and TRBJ2-1; D is unclear. CDR3 length: 13 amino acids. Trimming shortened V by 2 bases and J by 12 bases, and 14 bases separated the two germline ends. CDR1 ENHRY and CDR2 SYGVKD come from the germline V gene. CDR3 in DNA: TGTGCCATCAGTGAGACCTTGGGTAGCTGGCAGTTCTTC. Protein sequence: CAISETLGSWQFF.

The rearrangement joins TRBV2 to TRBJ2-4; TRBD2 matches at 10 bases. The J segment lost 0 bases and the V segment lost 4 bases, leaving 0 bases of the junction unmatched. CDR1 is SNHLY and CDR2 is FYNNEI in the germline V gene. CDR3 length: 15 amino acids. The DNA for the CDR3 is TGTGCCAGCAGTGGACTAGCGGGAGCCAAAAACATTCAGTACTTC. This codes for CASSGLAGAKNIQYF.

The V call is TRBV19, the J call TRBJ1-3; 8 positions agree with TRBD1. There are 16 residues in the CDR3. Germline CDR1 LNHDA, CDR2 SQIVND (reference sequence). Unmatched junction bases numbered 4, after V lost 3 bases and J lost 0 bases. The CDR3 DNA is TGTGCCAGTAGTATTACCCAGGGGGCCTCTGGAAACACCATATATTTT. Its protein is CASSITQGASGNTIYF.

The genes are TRBV10-3 and TRBJ1-4; D might be TRBD1 (5 bases). Germline V gives CDR1 ENHRY, CDR2 SYGVKD. Trimming left V 10 bases short and J 0 bases short, with 15 bases between. The CDR3 has 15 amino acids. For the CDR3, the DNA is TGTGCCACTTGGGGGGGGAGAACAACTAATGAAAAACTGTTTTTT. This encodes CATWGGRTTNEKLFF.

The gene calls are TRBV21-1 and TRBJ2-3; no check of the table's D call, TRBD2, against the DNA was made. TRBV21-1 is a pseudogene locus. The CDR3 contains 15 residues. CDR3 sequence (DNA): TGTGCCACCACGCTAGCGGGAGAGAACACAGATACGCAGTATTTT. Translation gives CATTLAGENTDTQYF.

The V gene is TRBV6-5, the J gene TRBJ2-7; 11 bases are a match to TRBD1. Germline loops: CDR1 MNHEY, CDR2 SVGAGI. J gave up 2 bases and V 11 bases, and 5 bases lay outside the gene matches. The CDR3 has 13 residues. The CDR3 protein is CAAGQGAPYEQYF. The CDR3 DNA reads TGTGCCGCTGGACAGGGGGCCCCCTACGAGCAGTACTTC.

The V gene is TRBV5-1, the J gene TRBJ1-2, with no clear D. This CDR3 comprises 13 residues. Trimming pared 0 bases from V and 8 bases from J, leaving 11 bases between. The germline V gene encodes CDR1 SGHRS and CDR2 YFSETQ. CDR3 amino acids: CASSLAGAGGYTF. The CDR3 DNA follows: TGCGCCAGCAGCTTGGCCGGAGCGGGAGGCTACACCTTC.

This clone was seen a handful of times. The chain uses TRBV7-9 and TRBJ1-2, with 8 bases matching TRBD1. The CDR3 totals 14 residues. CDR1 and CDR2 (germline): SEHNR, FQNEAQ (reference sequence). Trimming removed 6 bases from V and 2 bases from J; junction bases left unmatched: 5. This CDR3 is CASRGGQENYGYTF. The CDR3 coding sequence is TGTGCCAGCAGGGGGGGACAGGAGAACTATGGCTACACCTTC.

The chain carries TRBV7-3 and TRBJ2-3, with D possibly matching TRBD1 (5 bases). This CDR3 contains 14 residues. The germline CDR1 and CDR2 sequences are SGHTA and FQGTGA. V was trimmed by 3 bases and J by 0 bases, leaving 7 bases between them. The CDR3 DNA is TGTGCCAGCAGCTTTCGACAGAGCACAGATACGCAGTATTTT. It yields the protein CASSFRQSTDTQYF.

This clone was seen a single time. The gene calls are TRBV28 and TRBJ1-2; a weak D match, TRBD1 (5 bases). CDR1 is MDHEN and CDR2 is SYDVKM in the germline V gene. This CDR3 has 15 amino acids. The V and J ends lost 8 bases and 8 bases respectively, with 24 bases between them. The CDR3 region has the DNA TGTGCCAGCTCGCTATATCACGGGCAGGGTGACGGCTACACCTTC. Amino acid sequence: CASSLYHGQGDGYTF.

The chain couples TRBV4-1 to TRBJ1-1, with D maybe TRBD1 (6 bases). The CDR3 loop spans 16 amino acids. Germline V gene data show CDR1 as MGHRA and CDR2 as YSYEKL. V lost 3 bases and J 1 base, leaving 15 bases between the germline ends. Here the CDR3 DNA reads TGCGCCAGCAGCCACTCTCCAGGGGCCTCGAACACTGAAGCTTTCTTT. As protein: CASSHSPGASNTEAFF.

The rearrangement uses TRBV28 and TRBJ2-2, with a possible D match to TRBD2 (5 bases). The germline V and J ends were trimmed by 6 bases and 9 bases, with 14 bases remaining between them. The length of the CDR3 is 13 residues. Germline V gives CDR1 MDHEN, CDR2 SYDVKM. The CDR3 DNA reads as TGTGCCAGCAGCCTCCGACCCGGGAGGGAGCTGTTTTTT. Translated: CASSLRPGRELFF.

The rearrangement uses TRBV27 and TRBJ1-1; no reliable D call. The ends were cut back, 6 bases at V and 0 bases at J, with 8 bases in the middle. This CDR3 is 13 amino acids long. Germline lookup yields CDR1 MNHEY and CDR2 SMNVEV (reference sequence). CDR3 in DNA: TGTGCCAGCAGGACATACATGAACACTGAAGCTTTCTTT. Protein product: CASRTYMNTEAFF.

The count of this clone is one. The chain couples TRBV5-1 to TRBJ2-1; TRBD2 agrees at 12 bases. This CDR3 spans 18 amino acids. Germline CDR1 SGHRS, CDR2 YFSETQ. The junction had 12 bases not matched to a gene; V was cut back by 4 bases and J by 4 bases. CDR3 loop: CASSPGLGLAGPYNEQFF. As DNA, the CDR3 is TGCGCCAGCAGCCCGGGTTTAGGACTAGCGGGGCCATACAATGAGCAGTTCTTC.

The rearrangement uses TRBV6-4 and TRBJ1-6; 7 bases agree with TRBD1. Germline-derived CDR1 and CDR2 are MRHNA and SNTAGT. This CDR3 region has 14 residues. V shed 3 bases, J shed 10 bases, and the junction held 6 bases outside the gene matches. CDR3 in DNA: TGTGCCAGCAGTGAACAGGGGTTCGACTCACCCCTCCACTTT. It translates to CASSEQGFDSPLHF.

The rearrangement joins TRBV28 to TRBJ1-1; D remains ambiguous. The CDR3 sequence is 14 residues long. Between the trimmed V and J ends, which lost 5 bases and 1 base, there was a span of 11 bases. Germline V lookup: CDR1 MDHEN, CDR2 SYDVKM. CDR3 loop: CASSGRQENTEAFF. The CDR3 region has the DNA TGTGCCAGCAGTGGCAGACAAGAGAACACTGAAGCTTTCTTT.

V gene TRBV7-2 combines with J gene TRBJ2-7; TRBD2 matches at 11 bases. In germline, CDR1 is SGHTA, CDR2 FQGNSA. This CDR3 is built from 19 residues. V was clipped by 6 bases and J by 6 bases; unmatched bases: 22. CDR3 amino acids: CASSSRERGKLAGAAEQYF. The CDR3 DNA follows: TGTGCCAGCAGTTCCCGGGAGAGGGGCAAACTAGCGGGAGCAGCCGAGCAGTACTTC. The full variable domain, in which reference TRBV7-2 and TRBJ2-7 provide the parts outside the CDR3, is GAGVSQSPSNKVTEKGKDVELRCDPISGHTALYWYRQSLGQGLEFLIYFQGNSAPDKSGLPSDRFSAERTGGSVSTLTIQRTQQEDSAVYLCASSSRERGKLAGAAEQYFGPGTRLTVT.